This note documents a single T cell receptor beta chain sequence. The sample comes from a study of blood T cell repertoires in COVID-19. Whole-study context: Whether acute or convalescent, the COVID-19 samples came from the United States, Italy and Spain. The cDNA or gDNA used as material had been derived from T cells, B-cell-depleted T cells, or PBMCs.

In the original analysis: Amplification from reference gene primers served as the basis for estimated nucleated cell counts. The method was immunoSEQ multiplex PCR; TCRdb's version includes in-frame clones alone and lacks a portion of them. V, J and clone size were drawn from that table, and D and trimming were deduced from the DNA. The table lists 130,000 or so clones, 80% to 90% of them singletons. In germline, CDR1 is SGHAT, CDR2 FQDESV (reference sequence). J was trimmed by 2 bases and V by 1 base; bases with no gene match: 2. The CDR3 runs to 15 residues. This TCR was sampled from an older woman with acute or convalescent COVID-19. The chain recombines TRBV11-1 with TRBJ2-1; TRBD2 matches at 7 bases. The sample comprised peripheral blood. In DNA, the CDR3 is TGTGCCAGCAGCTTAGGGAGCGGGGCCTACAATGAGCAGTTCTTC. Its translation is CASSLGSGAYNEQFF.